This T cell receptor (beta chain) was sequenced during a study of T cell changes during pregnancy in multiple sclerosis. Assay used: immunoSEQ multiplex PCR; TCRdb lists only in-frame clones, some missing. The sample carries tens of thousands of clones, roughly 92% recorded once. The CDR3 is 13 amino acids. The junction had 8 bases not matched to a gene; V was cut back by 5 bases and J by 8 bases. The germline V gene has CDR1 SGHDT and CDR2 YYEEEE. This receptor was taken from a female donor with multiple sclerosis, enrolled in a pregnancy study. V is TRBV5-6 and J is TRBJ1-2, with 8 bases identical to TRBD1. The specimen was peripheral blood, collected in the second trimester of pregnancy. In nucleotides, the CDR3 is TGTGCCAGCAGTCCGGGACAGGAATTGGGCTACACCTTC. It yields the protein CASSPGQELGYTF.